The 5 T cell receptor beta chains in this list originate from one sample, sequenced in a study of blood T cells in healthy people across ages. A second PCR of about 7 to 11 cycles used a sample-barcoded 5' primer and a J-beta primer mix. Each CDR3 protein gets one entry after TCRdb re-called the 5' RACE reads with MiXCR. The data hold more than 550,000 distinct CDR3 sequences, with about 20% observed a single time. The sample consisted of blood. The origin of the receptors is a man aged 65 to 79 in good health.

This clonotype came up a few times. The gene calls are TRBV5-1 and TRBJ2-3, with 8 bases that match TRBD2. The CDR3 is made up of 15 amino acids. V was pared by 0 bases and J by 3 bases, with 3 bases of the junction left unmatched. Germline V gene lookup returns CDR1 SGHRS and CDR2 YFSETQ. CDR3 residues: CASSLERESTDTQYF. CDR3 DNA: TGCGCCAGCAGCTTGGAGCGGGAGTCGACAGATACGCAGTATTTT.

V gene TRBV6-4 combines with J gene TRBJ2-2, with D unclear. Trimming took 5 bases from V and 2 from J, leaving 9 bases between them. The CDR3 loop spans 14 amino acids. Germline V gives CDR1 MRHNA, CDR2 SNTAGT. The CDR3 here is CASSSLINTGELFF. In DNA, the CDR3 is TGTGCCAGCAGTAGTCTGATCAACACCGGGGAGCTGTTTTTT.

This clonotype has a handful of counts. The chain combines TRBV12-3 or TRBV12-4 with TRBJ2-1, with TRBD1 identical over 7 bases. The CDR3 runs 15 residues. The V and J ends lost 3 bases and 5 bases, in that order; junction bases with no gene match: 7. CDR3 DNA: TGTGCCAGCAGTTTCGGCAGGGGGTCCAACAATGAGCAGTTCTTC. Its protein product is CASSFGRGSNNEQFF.

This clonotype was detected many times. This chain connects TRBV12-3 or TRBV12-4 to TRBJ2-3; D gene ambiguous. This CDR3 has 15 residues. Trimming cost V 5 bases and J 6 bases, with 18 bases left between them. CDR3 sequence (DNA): TGTGCCAGCAGTGCGACCACGACAACTCGGGATACGCAGTATTTT. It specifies CASSATTTTRDTQYF.

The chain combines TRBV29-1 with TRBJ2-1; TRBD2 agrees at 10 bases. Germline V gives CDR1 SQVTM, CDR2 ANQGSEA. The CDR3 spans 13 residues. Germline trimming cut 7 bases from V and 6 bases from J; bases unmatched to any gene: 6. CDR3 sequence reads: CSALAGGGNEQFF. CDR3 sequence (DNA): TGCAGCGCCTTAGCGGGAGGAGGCAATGAGCAGTTCTTC.